Sequencing of this T cell receptor (beta chain) was carried out in a study of cytomegalovirus exposure and HLA in healthy donors. Points on this clone: Its antigen is unidentified.

The length of the CDR3 is 15 residues. V was trimmed by 5 bases and J by 7 bases, leaving 18 bases between them. Germline values: CDR1 SGHVS, CDR2 FQNEAQ. Broader study findings: TCR clusters originating in the first cohort tended to co-occur in the roughly 110 validation repertoires, according to a later analysis. The investigators catalogued 150 or so TCR beta chains as cytomegalovirus-associated.

Data came from immunoSEQ multiplex PCR; TCRdb stores just in-frame clones and leaves some out. The data contain roughly 120,000 clones, approximately 87% of them seen just once; the ten biggest clones take up 2.1%. Sequences were obtained from PBMCs. The chain employs TRBV7-8 and TRBJ1-5, with D possibly matching TRBD1 (6 bases). The clonotype comes from a woman in her twenties or thirties in good health and CMV-seronegative. Written as DNA, the CDR3 is TGTGCCAGCAGCAGATCACAGGGAGTCGGGCAGCCCCAGCATTTT. It translates to CASSRSQGVGQPQHF.